Shown below are 25 T cell receptor beta chains from a single sample sequenced in a study of cytomegalovirus exposure and HLA in healthy donors. Repertoires were generated with immunoSEQ multiplex PCR, while TCRdb's copy carries only in-frame clones and drops some. Among 300,000 or so clones, roughly 88% were seen once, and the ten largest hold roughly 0.96%. The sequenced material came from PBMCs. All receptors derive from a man aged 25 to 40 in good health and CMV-seronegative.

This chain connects TRBV4-2 to TRBJ2-1; 10 bases align to TRBD2. J lost 5 bases, V lost 0 bases, and 7 bases had no gene match. The CDR3 length is 17 residues. CDR1 and CDR2 (germline): LGHNA, YNFKEQ. As DNA, the CDR3 is TGTGCCAGCAGCCAAGAAAGAGCGGGGGGGCCTAACAATGAGCAGTTCTTC. Amino acid sequence: CASSQERAGGPNNEQFF.

Turning to this clone: The same CDR3 arises from other DNA sequences in this sample as well. This sequence joins TRBV9 and TRBJ2-3; TRBD2 might be the D (6 bases). The CDR3 extends over 15 amino acids. V was pared by 0 bases and J by 0 bases, with 8 bases between. Germline lookup yields CDR1 SGDLS and CDR2 YYNGEE. CDR3 amino acids: CASSVAGGSTDTQYF. Here the CDR3 DNA reads TGTGCCAGCAGCGTAGCCGGGGGAAGCACAGATACGCAGTATTTT. The full variable domain, in which reference TRBV9 and TRBJ2-3 provide the parts outside the CDR3, is DSGVTQTPKHLITATGQRVTLRCSPRSGDLSVYWYQQSLDQGLQFLIQYYNGEERAKGNILERFSAQQFPDLHSELNLSSLELGDSALYFCASSVAGGSTDTQYFGPGTRLTVL.

The CDR3 sequence: CASSTGGRNQPQHF. In DNA, the CDR3 is TGTGCCAGTAGTACCGGGGGACGAAATCAGCCCCAGCATTTT. The rearrangement joins TRBV19 to TRBJ1-5; a possible D gene is TRBD1 (5 bases). The CDR3 length is 14 residues. The V gene's germline CDR1 is LNHDA and CDR2 SQIVND (reference sequence). Trimming stripped 4 bases from V and 4 bases from J, with 11 bases between.

The chain combines TRBV4-1 with TRBJ1-5, with D maybe TRBD1 (5 bases). Per the germline V gene, CDR1 is MGHRA and CDR2 is YSYEKL. With 0 bases removed from V and 0 bases from J, the gap between germline ends came to 15 bases. The CDR3 runs to 18 residues. CDR3 coding DNA: TGCGCCAGCAGCCAAGATTTGGTAGGGGCTATTAGCAATCAGCCCCAGCATTTT. It yields the protein CASSQDLVGAISNQPQHF.

The chain has TRBV4-1 and TRBJ2-5; TRBD1 is a possible D gene (5 bases). CDR1 is MGHRA, CDR2 YSYEKL, per germline. V was cut by 0 bases and J by 2 bases, with 13 bases left in between. The CDR3 has 16 amino acids. This CDR3 reads CASSQDGAGLQETQYF. CDR3 bases: TGCGCCAGCAGCCAAGATGGGGCAGGGTTGCAAGAGACCCAGTACTTC.

The gene calls are TRBV6-5 and TRBJ2-7; D may be TRBD1 (6 bases). Trimming removed 0 bases from V and 1 base from J, with 10 bases in between. The CDR3 has 15 residues. Germline assignment: CDR1 MNHEY and CDR2 SVGAGI. The chain's CDR3 is CASSYSYRGSYEQYF. CDR3 nucleotides: TGTGCCAGCAGTTACTCTTATAGGGGGTCCTACGAGCAGTACTTC.

There are a few counts of this clone. The chain carries TRBV5-4 and TRBJ1-3; a weak D match, TRBD1 (6 bases). The CDR3 is 14 residues long. V shed 1 base and J shed 2 bases, with 7 bases lying between them. CDR1 SGHNT and CDR2 YYREEE come from the germline V gene (reference sequence). This chain's CDR3 is CASSLTGTGNTIYF. The DNA for the CDR3 is TGTGCCAGCAGCTTGACAGGGACTGGAAACACCATATATTTT.

The J gene is TRBJ2-6, the V gene TRBV7-9, with a tentative D call TRBD2 (5 bases). V gave up 2 bases and J gave up 1 base, with 15 bases separating them. CDR1 and CDR2 (germline): SEHNR, FQNEAQ (reference sequence). The CDR3 length is 18 residues. The DNA for the CDR3 is TGTGCCAGCAGCTTAATCGGTAAAGCGGCTTCTGGGGCCAACGTCCTGACTTTC. Residues: CASSLIGKAASGANVLTF. Looking up the rest from reference TRBV7-9 and TRBJ2-6 gives the full variable domain: DTGVSQNPRHKITKRGQNVTFRCDPISEHNRLYWYRQTLGQGPEFLTYFQNEAQLEKSRLLSDRFSAERPKGSFSTLEIQRTEQGDSAMYLCASSLIGKAASGANVLTFGAGSRLTVL.

About this clone itself: At the DNA level, this CDR3 is encoded by other sequences in the same sample as well. The gene calls are TRBV27 and TRBJ2-1; 10 positions agree with TRBD2. The germline V gene has CDR1 MNHEY and CDR2 SMNVEV (reference sequence). V lost 3 bases, J lost 4 bases, and 3 bases stayed unmatched. The length of the CDR3 is 15 residues. CDR3 coding DNA: TGTGCCAGCAGTTTGGTAGCGGGGGGATACAATGAGCAGTTCTTC. Amino acid sequence: CASSLVAGGYNEQFF.

The genes are TRBV19 and TRBJ2-6; TRBD2 is a possible D gene (6 bases). The length of the CDR3 is 16 residues. The germline gives CDR1 LNHDA, CDR2 SQIVND (reference sequence). Trimming pared 3 bases from V and 3 bases from J, leaving 12 bases between. The CDR3 DNA follows: TGTGCCAGTAGTATCGTGGAAGCGGGTGGGGCCAACGTCCTGACTTTC. Protein product: CASSIVEAGGANVLTF.

The gene calls are TRBV11-2 and TRBJ1-3, with 11 bases fitting TRBD1. Germline V gene sequence: CDR1 SGHAT, CDR2 FQNNGV. V gave up 4 bases and J gave up 4 bases; unmatched junction bases: 6. The CDR3 is 16 residues long. This CDR3 reads CASSSRTGGFGNTIYF. The CDR3 nucleotides are TGTGCCAGCAGCTCCCGGACAGGGGGCTTCGGAAACACCATATATTTT.

This clone was counted a single time. The V call is TRBV5-1, the J call TRBJ2-7, with a tentative D call TRBD2 (6 bases). V was shortened by 1 base and J by 3 bases, with 14 bases between the two germline ends. CDR3 length: 15 residues. Germline V gene sequence: CDR1 SGHRS, CDR2 YFSETQ. The CDR3 protein is CASSLLAGPDYEQYF. CDR3 nucleotide sequence: TGCGCCAGCAGCTTGTTGGCGGGACCGGACTACGAGCAGTACTTC. Using reference TRBV5-1 and TRBJ2-7 for the parts outside the CDR3, the full variable domain is KAGVTQTPRYLIKTRGQQVTLSCSPISGHRSVSWYQQTPGQGLQFLFEYFSETQRNKGNFPGRFSGRQFSNSRSEMNVSTLELGDSALYLCASSLLAGPDYEQYFGPGTRLTVT.

This sequence joins TRBV7-9 and TRBJ1-1; TRBD1 matches at 10 bases. V was clipped by 5 bases and J by 6 bases; unmatched bases: 6. From germline, CDR1 is SEHNR and CDR2 FQNEAQ (reference sequence). The CDR3 has 14 amino acids. CDR3 sequence reads: CASSVRDRGSEAFF. CDR3 nucleotides: TGTGCCAGCAGCGTTCGGGACAGGGGATCTGAAGCTTTCTTT.

J is TRBJ1-6 and V is TRBV28, with D perhaps matching TRBD1 (5 bases). V lost 2 bases, J lost 10 bases, and 15 bases lay in between. CDR3 length: 15 amino acids. CDR1 MDHEN and CDR2 SYDVKM come from the germline V gene. The CDR3, as DNA: TGTGCCAGCAGTTTACTAGGGGTAGTAGAATCACCCCTCCACTTT. Translated, it gives CASSLLGVVESPLHF.

V is TRBV6-6 and J is TRBJ2-7; TRBD2 might be the D (7 bases). V was trimmed by 2 bases and J by 5 bases, leaving 16 bases between them. The germline gives CDR1 MNHNY, CDR2 SVGAGI (reference sequence). This CDR3 spans 15 amino acids. CDR3 nucleotide sequence: TGTGCCAGCAGTTACCCCTCGGGGGGCCGAAACGAGCAGTACTTC. Translated, it gives CASSYPSGGRNEQYF.

V and J are TRBV5-4 and TRBJ1-3; 12 nucleotides line up with TRBD1. Germline values: CDR1 SGHNT, CDR2 YYREEE (reference sequence). The trim removed 4 bases at V and 4 bases at J, leaving 6 bases unmatched. This CDR3 is 16 amino acids long. CDR3 sequence reads: CASSTWDRGRGNTIYF. CDR3 bases: TGTGCCAGCAGCACTTGGGACAGGGGGCGCGGAAACACCATATATTTT.

V is TRBV6-6 and J is TRBJ2-1, with D hard to call. CDR1 MNHNY and CDR2 SVGAGI come from the germline V gene (reference sequence). Trimming pared 6 bases from V and 9 bases from J, leaving 12 bases between. The CDR3 runs 12 residues. The CDR3 region is CASSPVSTEQFF. As DNA, the CDR3 is TGTGCCAGCAGCCCCGTTAGTACTGAGCAGTTCTTC.

A few counts support this clone. V gene TRBV5-4 combines with J gene TRBJ1-2, with D hard to call. This CDR3 spans 13 amino acids. The germline V gene encodes CDR1 SGHNT and CDR2 YYREEE (reference sequence). V lost 2 bases, J lost 0 bases, and 5 bases lay in between. The CDR3, as DNA: TGTGCCAGCAGCTTAATCGCTAACTATGGCTACACCTTC. Translating gives CASSLIANYGYTF.

This chain links TRBV5-1 with TRBJ2-2, with 10 positions matching TRBD2. The CDR3 loop spans 18 amino acids. The germline V gene has CDR1 SGHRS and CDR2 YFSETQ. The V gene end was trimmed by 0 bases and the J gene end by 0 bases; junction bases not matched to a gene: 5. This chain's CDR3 is CASSLAVAGGPNTGELFF. As DNA, the CDR3 is TGCGCCAGCAGCTTGGCCGTAGCGGGGGGACCGAACACCGGGGAGCTGTTTTTT.

The CDR3 bases are TGTGCCAGCAGCTTAGTTGTCAGGGCGCGAACTGAAGCTTTCTTT. Residues: CASSLVVRARTEAFF. The chain links TRBV7-9 to TRBJ1-1, with D perhaps TRBD1 (5 bases). The CDR3 spans 15 residues. Germline loops: CDR1 SEHNR, CDR2 FQNEAQ (reference sequence). V lost 1 base, J lost 5 bases, and 14 bases lay in between. Together with reference TRBV7-9 and TRBJ1-1, the CDR3 gives the full variable domain: DTGVSQNPRHKITKRGQNVTFRCDPISEHNRLYWYRQTLGQGPEFLTYFQNEAQLEKSRLLSDRFSAERPKGSFSTLEIQRTEQGDSAMYLCASSLVVRARTEAFFGQGTRLTVV.

The chain combines TRBV11-2 with TRBJ2-1; 7 nucleotides agree with TRBD1. J lost 0 bases, V lost 3 bases, and 2 bases had no gene match. CDR3 length: 15 amino acids. Germline V gene data show CDR1 as SGHAT and CDR2 as FQNNGV. CDR3 nucleotides: TGTGCCAGCAGCTTTAGGGGGCCCTCCTACAATGAGCAGTTCTTC. Residues: CASSFRGPSYNEQFF.

The chain uses TRBV30 and TRBJ2-5; no clear D. The CDR3 extends over 13 amino acids. Germline values: CDR1 GTSNPN, CDR2 SVGIG (reference sequence). V was pared by 5 bases and J by 4 bases, with 14 bases between. The CDR3 region is CAWHGLLGETQYF. In DNA form, the CDR3 reads TGTGCCTGGCACGGTCTTCTAGGAGAGACCCAGTACTTC.

The count of this clone is one. The V and J genes are TRBV5-1 and TRBJ2-7; tentative D call: TRBD2 (6 bases). The CDR3 has 13 amino acids. The germline gives CDR1 SGHRS, CDR2 YFSETQ. V lost 4 bases, J lost 1 base, and 9 bases lay in between. In DNA, the CDR3 is TGCGCCAGCAGCCAGGACTATTCCTACGAGCAGTACTTC. As protein: CASSQDYSYEQYF.

The chain has TRBV27 and TRBJ2-2; TRBD2 agrees at 11 bases. Germline V gives CDR1 MNHEY, CDR2 SMNVEV (reference sequence). Losses at the gene ends were 1 base for V and 8 bases for J; bases not matched to a gene: 3. The CDR3 consists of 15 residues. The CDR3 region is CASSLFRTSGGELFF. DNA for the CDR3: TGTGCCAGCAGTTTATTCAGGACTAGCGGGGGGGAGCTGTTTTTT.

This clone was observed once. This rearrangement joins TRBV4-1 to TRBJ2-3, with TRBD2 matching 7 bases. CDR3 length: 17 residues. With 0 bases clipped from V and 3 bases from J, the junction kept 9 bases outside the gene matches. The germline CDR1 and CDR2 sequences are MGHRA and YSYEKL. The CDR3 nucleotides are TGCGCCAGCAGCCAAGATGGCAGAGCGGGGCGAACAGATACGCAGTATTTT. This gives the protein CASSQDGRAGRTDTQYF.